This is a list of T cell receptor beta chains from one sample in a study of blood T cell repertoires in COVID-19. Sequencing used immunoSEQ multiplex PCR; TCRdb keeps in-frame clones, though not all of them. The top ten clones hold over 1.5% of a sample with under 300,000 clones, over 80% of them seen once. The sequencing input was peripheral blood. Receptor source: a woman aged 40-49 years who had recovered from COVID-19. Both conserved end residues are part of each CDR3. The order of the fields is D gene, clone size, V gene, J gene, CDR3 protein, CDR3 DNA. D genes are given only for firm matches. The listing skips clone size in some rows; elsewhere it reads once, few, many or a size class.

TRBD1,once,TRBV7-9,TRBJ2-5,CASSSRTGYQETQYF,TGTGCCAGCAGCTCTAGGACAGGGTACCAAGAGACCCAGTACTTC
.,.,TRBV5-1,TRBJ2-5,CASTYPSGGSETQYF,TGCGCCAGCACTTACCCCTCGGGGGGCAGCGAGACCCAGTACTTC
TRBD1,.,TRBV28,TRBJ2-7,CASSLPGQNYEQYF,TGTGCCAGCAGTCTACCGGGACAGAACTACGAGCAGTACTTC
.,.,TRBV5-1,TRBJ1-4,CASKNVGGNEKLFF,TGCGCCAGCAAAAACGTAGGAGGGAATGAAAAACTGTTTTTT
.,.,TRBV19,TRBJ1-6,CASRTQGLSYNSPLHF,TGTGCCAGTAGAACCCAGGGCCTCTCCTATAATTCACCCCTCCACTTT
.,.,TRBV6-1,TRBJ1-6,CASSEDDRRRRGFDSPLHF,TGTGCCAGCAGTGAAGACGACCGCAGGAGACGGGGTTTCGATTCACCCCTCCACTTT
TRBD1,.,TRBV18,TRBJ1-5,CASSPVGTGGAQPQHF,TGTGCCAGCTCACCGGTGGGGACAGGGGGCGCGCAGCCCCAGCATTTT
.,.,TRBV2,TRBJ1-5,CASSESGWSQPQHF,TGTGCCAGCAGTGAATCGGGGTGGAGTCAGCCCCAGCATTTT
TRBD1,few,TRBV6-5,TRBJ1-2,CASSRRQGFNYGYTF,TGTGCCAGCAGTCGCCGACAGGGCTTTAACTATGGCTACACCTTC
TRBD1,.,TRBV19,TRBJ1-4,CASSTPGQGYEKLFF,TGTGCCAGTAGTACGCCGGGACAGGGTTATGAAAAACTGTTTTTT
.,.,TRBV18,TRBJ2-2,CASSPGGASGELFF,TGTGCCAGCTCACCAGGGGGCGCGTCCGGGGAGCTGTTTTTT